The TCR beta chain under discussion was sequenced for a study of T-cell memory formation after mild COVID-19. MiXCR, applied by TCRdb to the 5' RACE reads, yields one record per CDR3 protein. The table includes under 300,000 distinct CDR3 sequences, roughly 15% detected once. This CDR3 region has 13 residues. Trimming pared 5 bases from V and 7 bases from J, leaving 14 bases between. V is TRBV12-3 or TRBV12-4 and J is TRBJ1-2; D uncertain. Specimen: PBMCs or a T cell subset sorted from them (not recorded which). The clonotype was recovered from a man aged 18-30 years who had mild COVID-19 (a few samples of this study predate the infection). Cell type and time point are not known. The CDR3 bases are TGTGCCAGCAGTCCTTTCATAAACCTTGGCTACACCTTC. Protein product: CASSPFINLGYTF.